The 8 T cell receptor beta chains given below trace back to one sample, sequenced in a study of metastatic and nonmetastatic thyroid tumors. There were no patients who had received any treatment before thyroid surgery. Using MiXCR, TCRdb reanalyzed the PCR reads. The table shows some 42,000 clones, with about 27% occurring only once. The sample taken for sequencing was blood. All receptors come from a male donor with papillary thyroid cancer or a benign thyroid nodule (not recorded which). Some clones in this sample may be carry-over from other donors' samples.

The CDR3 bases are TGTGCCAGTAGTCCCGAGACAGGGGTCTATGGCTACACCTTC. Translated, it gives CASSPETGVYGYTF. The chain has TRBV19 and TRBJ1-2; 8 bases are shared with TRBD1. The V segment lost 5 bases and the J segment 4 bases; nucleotides outside the gene matches: 6. The germline V gene has CDR1 LNHDA and CDR2 SQIVND (reference sequence). The CDR3 runs 14 residues. Together with reference TRBV19 and TRBJ1-2, the CDR3 gives the full variable domain: DGGITQSPKYLFRKEGQNVTLSCEQNLNHDAMYWYRQDPGQGLRLIYYSQIVNDFQKGDIAEGYSVSREKKESFPLTVTSAQKNPTAFYLCASSPETGVYGYTFGSGTRLTVV.

The chain's CDR3 is CASSVGSGRAQDTQYF. The CDR3 DNA follows: TGTGCCAGCAGCGTAGGAAGCGGGAGGGCCCAAGATACGCAGTATTTT. This chain links TRBV9 with TRBJ2-3; 10 nucleotides match TRBD2. V trimming: 0 bases; J trimming: 5 bases; junction bases outside the gene matches: 6. This CDR3 comprises 16 residues. Germline V CDR1 and CDR2: SGDLS, YYNGEE. Using reference TRBV9 and TRBJ2-3 for the parts outside the CDR3, the full variable domain is DSGVTQTPKHLITATGQRVTLRCSPRSGDLSVYWYQQSLDQGLQFLIQYYNGEERAKGNILERFSAQQFPDLHSELNLSSLELGDSALYFCASSVGSGRAQDTQYFGPGTRLTVL.

V and J are TRBV4-1 and TRBJ2-1; 14 nucleotides align to TRBD2. Germline V gives CDR1 MGHRA, CDR2 YSYEKL. Germline trimming cut 4 bases from V and 9 bases from J; bases unmatched to any gene: 17. CDR3 length: 19 residues. The CDR3 loop reads CASSPRLAGGPGTASEQFF. Here the CDR3 DNA reads TGCGCCAGCAGCCCCCGACTAGCGGGAGGGCCTGGGACGGCTAGTGAGCAGTTCTTC.

This clone was found many times. The chain employs TRBV7-2 and TRBJ2-7; D gene unclear. The V gene lost 2 bases and the J gene lost 0 bases, with 8 bases spanning the gap. CDR3 size: 14 residues. Germline lookup yields CDR1 SGHTA and CDR2 FQGNSA. The CDR3 here is CASSLSSTSYEQYF. The CDR3 DNA is TGTGCCAGCAGCTTATCCAGTACCTCCTACGAGCAGTACTTC.

This clone has a count of ten or more. V is TRBV5-4 and J is TRBJ2-2; 10 bases align to TRBD2. This CDR3 contains 16 residues. Germline V gives CDR1 SGHNT, CDR2 YYREEE (reference sequence). Losses at the gene ends were 4 bases for V and 1 base for J; bases not matched to a gene: 4. The CDR3: CASSVRTSGNTGELFF. The CDR3 DNA reads TGTGCCAGCAGCGTGCGGACTAGCGGGAACACCGGGGAGCTGTTTTTT.

The J gene is TRBJ2-5, the V gene TRBV6-1; possibly TRBD1 for D (6 bases). V lost 7 bases to trimming and J lost 3 bases, with 18 bases between them. Germline assignment: CDR1 MNHNS and CDR2 SASEGT. This CDR3 comprises 15 residues. The CDR3 nucleotides are TGTGCCAGCAAGAAGAGGGGGTGGTTCGAAGAGACCCAGTACTTC. This translates into CASKKRGWFEETQYF.

This clone was found many times. This rearrangement joins TRBV9 to TRBJ1-6; TRBD1 might be the D (6 bases). V lost 2 bases, J lost 7 bases, and 10 bases lay in between. CDR1 SGDLS and CDR2 YYNGEE come from the germline V gene. The CDR3 contains 14 residues. Here the CDR3 reads CASSVGQQNSPLHF. The DNA of the CDR3 is TGTGCCAGCAGCGTCGGACAGCAGAATTCACCCCTCCACTTT.

In this sample, this clone is medium-sized. The CDR3 sequence is CASSPLTGGYTF. The CDR3 DNA sequence: TGCGCCAGCAGCCCACTGACAGGGGGCTACACCTTC. The V call is TRBV5-1, the J call TRBJ1-2; TRBD1 matches 7 bases. This CDR3 is 12 amino acids long. CDR1 and CDR2 from the germline V gene are SGHRS and YFSETQ. V lost 4 bases to trimming and J lost 8 bases; unmatched junction nucleotides: 5. Using reference TRBV5-1 and TRBJ1-2 for the parts outside the CDR3, the full variable domain is KAGVTQTPRYLIKTRGQQVTLSCSPISGHRSVSWYQQTPGQGLQFLFEYFSETQRNKGNFPGRFSGRQFSNSRSEMNVSTLELGDSALYLCASSPLTGGYTFGSGTRLTVV.